These 32 T cell receptor beta chains were all obtained from the same sample, sequenced in a study of cytomegalovirus exposure and HLA in healthy donors (TCRdb year 2017). Library generation was performed with the immunoSEQ multiplex PCR assay. A mixture of 60 forward primers for TCR Vbeta segments and 13 reverse primers for TCR Jbeta segments was used in the multiplex PCR. TCRdb's version of the immuneACCESS table is confined to in-frame rearrangements and falls short of the full clone set. An unresolved V gene accounts for under half of the shortfall where checked; the remainder is of unknown origin. In this sample the table shows 130,000 to 150,000 clones, roughly four fifths of which occur a single time. Jointly, the top ten make up roughly 4% of the sample. Source material: PBMCs. The source of these receptors is a man aged 40-49 years in good health and CMV-seropositive.

The chain employs TRBV30 and TRBJ1-2; D is possibly TRBD1 (5 bases). Germline V gene sequence: CDR1 GTSNPN, CDR2 SVGIG (reference sequence). V lost 3 bases to trimming and J lost 4 bases, with 12 bases between them. CDR3 size: 13 residues. CDR3 residues: CAWSVGGAYGYTF. CDR3 nucleotides: TGTGCCTGGAGCGTCGGAGGGGCCTATGGCTACACCTTC. The full variable domain, its missing parts supplied by reference TRBV30 and TRBJ1-2, is SQTIHQWPATLVQPVGSPLSLECTVEGTSNPNLYWYRQAAGRGLQLLFYSVGIGQISSEVPQNLSASRPQDRQFILSSKKLLLSDSGFYLCAWSVGGAYGYTFGSGTRLTVV.

This rearrangement joins TRBV10-3 to TRBJ1-1, with a weak D call TRBD1 (6 bases). From germline, CDR1 is ENHRY and CDR2 SYGVKD. Between the trimmed V and J ends, which lost 11 bases and 3 bases, there was a span of 16 bases. The CDR3 has 13 amino acids. The CDR3 DNA is TGTGCCGCCTTCGGACAGTTGTACACTGAAGCTTTCTTT. Translating gives CAAFGQLYTEAFF.

The gene calls are TRBV5-1 and TRBJ2-7; 10 bases fit TRBD1. Germline assignment: CDR1 SGHRS and CDR2 YFSETQ. This CDR3 is built from 14 residues. The J segment lost 6 bases and the V segment lost 4 bases, leaving 7 bases of the junction unmatched. CDR3 loop: CASSIRQGASEQYF. The CDR3 DNA follows: TGCGCCAGCAGCATACGACAGGGGGCAAGCGAGCAGTACTTC.

The chain employs TRBV14 and TRBJ2-2; a possible D gene is TRBD2 (5 bases). CDR3 length equals 15 residues. The germline V and J ends were trimmed by 4 bases and 3 bases, with 12 bases remaining between them. Germline CDR1 reads SGHDN; CDR2 reads FVKESK. The CDR3 DNA reads TGTGCCAGCAGCCTAGGAGCGGTGTACACCGGGGAGCTGTTTTTT. Residues: CASSLGAVYTGELFF.

The chain joins TRBV10-3 to TRBJ1-6, with 8 bases that match TRBD1. The V gene's germline CDR1 is ENHRY and CDR2 SYGVKD. This CDR3 comprises 15 residues. V was pared by 6 bases and J by 5 bases, with 6 bases of the junction left unmatched. This CDR3 is CAIRNRGNDNSPLHF. The DNA for the CDR3 is TGTGCCATCAGAAACAGGGGGAACGATAATTCACCCCTCCACTTT.

This sequence joins TRBV6-1 and TRBJ1-2, with 7 nucleotides matching TRBD1. Germline lookup yields CDR1 MNHNS and CDR2 SASEGT. The CDR3 length is 13 residues. Trimming took 5 bases from V and 5 from J; bases not matched to a gene: 5. The CDR3 spells CASSLTGDYGYTF. The DNA for the CDR3 is TGTGCCAGCAGTTTAACAGGGGATTATGGCTACACCTTC.

The rearrangement uses TRBV5-4 and TRBJ2-7; 8 bases line up with TRBD1. The CDR3 sequence is 14 residues long. After removal of 4 bases from V and 1 base from J, the junction contained 4 bases not matched to a gene. Germline CDR1 reads SGHNT; CDR2 reads YYREEE (reference sequence). DNA for the CDR3: TGTGCCAGCAGCATCAGGGGGCAATCCTACGAGCAGTACTTC. It codes for CASSIRGQSYEQYF.

The chain carries TRBV7-2 and TRBJ1-1; no reliable D call. There are 14 residues in the CDR3. Between the trimmed V and J ends, which lost 2 bases and 3 bases, there was a span of 10 bases. Germline CDR1 reads SGHTA; CDR2 reads FQGNSA. CDR3 sequence reads: CASSLTEGYTEAFF. As DNA, the CDR3 is TGTGCCAGCAGCTTAACGGAGGGTTACACTGAAGCTTTCTTT.

The rearrangement joins TRBV19 to TRBJ2-5; weak D call: TRBD1 (6 bases). Germline CDR1 reads LNHDA; CDR2 reads SQIVND (reference sequence). The CDR3 contains 13 residues. V lost 2 bases to trimming and J lost 5 bases, with 9 bases between them. CDR3 protein: CASSIIRGETQYF. CDR3 DNA sequence: TGTGCCAGTAGTATAATTAGGGGGGAGACCCAGTACTTC. Full variable domain (rest looked up from reference TRBV19 and TRBJ2-5): DGGITQSPKYLFRKEGQNVTLSCEQNLNHDAMYWYRQDPGQGLRLIYYSQIVNDFQKGDIAEGYSVSREKKESFPLTVTSAQKNPTAFYLCASSIIRGETQYFGPGTRLLVL.

The rearrangement joins TRBV9 to TRBJ1-2, with TRBD1 matching 10 bases. J was trimmed by 1 base and V by 7 bases; bases with no gene match: 10. Germline V gene data show CDR1 as SGDLS and CDR2 as YYNGEE. The CDR3 spans 16 residues. The CDR3 reads CASGNTRTGGNYGYTF. CDR3 bases: TGTGCCAGCGGGAATACTCGGACAGGGGGTAACTATGGCTACACCTTC.

The chain has TRBV6-5 and TRBJ2-7, with D maybe TRBD2 (6 bases). The CDR3 is made up of 14 amino acids. Trimming removed 8 bases at V and 7 bases at J, with 21 bases between. Germline V gene lookup returns CDR1 MNHEY and CDR2 SVGAGI. The CDR3 DNA is TGTGCCAGCCGGCGTTGGGAATGGGCGGGGGAGCAGTACTTC. Translation: CASRRWEWAGEQYF.

This clone was counted many times. The gene calls are TRBV7-2 and TRBJ2-1, with D possibly matching TRBD2 (5 bases). This CDR3 comprises 16 residues. Germline CDR1 and CDR2: SGHTA and FQGNSA. V was shortened by 4 bases and J by 7 bases, with 20 bases between the two germline ends. CDR3 coding DNA: TGTGCCAGCAGCTCGCCTCAGGAGGCCCTGGGGAATGAGCAGTTCTTC. It translates to CASSSPQEALGNEQFF.

A few counts support this clone. The chain couples TRBV7-9 to TRBJ2-1, with 7 bases matching TRBD2. This CDR3 region has 16 residues. CDR1 and CDR2 from the germline V gene are SEHNR and FQNEAQ (reference sequence). Trimming cost V 1 base and J 5 bases; bases outside gene matches: 8. CDR3: CASSLGGGGPHNEQFF. The DNA for the CDR3 is TGTGCCAGCAGCTTAGGTGGGGGAGGGCCCCACAATGAGCAGTTCTTC.

This clone came up once. The chain couples TRBV7-3 to TRBJ1-2; 8 bases line up with TRBD1. In germline, CDR1 is SGHTA, CDR2 FQGTGA. CDR3 size: 13 residues. V gave up 5 bases and J gave up 2 bases; unmatched junction bases: 1. The CDR3, as DNA: TGTGCCAGCAGCGCAGGGGGCAACTATGGCTACACCTTC. Translating gives CASSAGGNYGYTF.

The V call is TRBV7-6, the J call TRBJ1-1; TRBD1 matches at 8 bases. The CDR3 is 13 amino acids. V shed 4 bases and J 4 bases; nucleotides not matched to a gene: 2. CDR1 and CDR2 from the germline V gene are SGHVS and FNYEAQ. The CDR3 bases are TGTGCCAGCAGCTCACAGGGGGTCACTGAAGCTTTCTTT. Amino acid sequence: CASSSQGVTEAFF. The full variable domain, its missing parts supplied by reference TRBV7-6 and TRBJ1-1, is GAGVSQSPRYKVTKRGQDVALRCDPISGHVSLYWYRQALGQGPEFLTYFNYEAQQDKSGLPNDRFSAERPEGSISTLTIQRTEQRDSAMYRCASSSQGVTEAFFGQGTRLTVV.

The V and J genes are TRBV20-1 and TRBJ2-1, with a tentative D call TRBD2 (5 bases). This CDR3 comprises 11 residues. Germline-derived CDR1 and CDR2 are DFQATT and SNEGSKA (reference sequence). V lost 6 bases and J 9 bases, leaving 12 bases between the germline ends. In DNA, the CDR3 is TGCAGTGCCCACGGGGATTCTGAGCAGTTCTTC. The encoded protein is CSAHGDSEQFF.

This clone was observed a single time. The chain is built from TRBV27 and TRBJ2-1; 12 bases align to TRBD1. J lost 3 bases, V lost 0 bases, and 3 bases had no gene match. In germline, CDR1 is MNHEY, CDR2 SMNVEV (reference sequence). There are 17 residues in the CDR3. The CDR3 protein is CASSLSWDRGLYNEQFF. CDR3 nucleotides: TGTGCCAGCAGTTTATCCTGGGACAGGGGGCTCTACAATGAGCAGTTCTTC.

The genes are TRBV30 and TRBJ2-1; possible D gene TRBD1, 6 bases. Trimming took 2 bases from V and 4 from J, leaving 12 bases between them. CDR1 and CDR2 from the germline V gene are GTSNPN and SVGIG (reference sequence). The CDR3 covers 14 residues. The DNA for the CDR3 is TGTGCCTGGAGTCCGGGACAAAATTACAATGAGCAGTTCTTC. Translating it yields CAWSPGQNYNEQFF.

The V gene is TRBV7-6, the J gene TRBJ2-1, with 10 nucleotides matching TRBD2. The germline gives CDR1 SGHVS, CDR2 FNYEAQ. This CDR3 spans 17 amino acids. Germline trimming cut 1 base from V and 3 bases from J; bases unmatched to any gene: 6. CDR3 amino acids: CASSLVGSGRGYNEQFF. CDR3 bases: TGTGCCAGCAGCTTAGTAGGGAGCGGGAGGGGCTACAATGAGCAGTTCTTC.

The chain uses TRBV2 and TRBJ2-2, with TRBD1 identical over 8 bases. The germline V gene encodes CDR1 SNHLY and CDR2 FYNNEI. CDR3 length equals 12 residues. The junction had 4 bases not matched to a gene; V was cut back by 11 bases and J by 5 bases. The CDR3 DNA follows: TGTGCCGCTAGACAGGGGACCGGGGAGCTGTTTTTT. Protein: CAARQGTGELFF.

This rearrangement joins TRBV9 to TRBJ2-1, with 9 bases matching TRBD2. Germline loops: CDR1 SGDLS, CDR2 YYNGEE. The J segment lost 9 bases and the V segment lost 0 bases, leaving 7 bases of the junction unmatched. The CDR3 is 15 residues long. The CDR3 nucleotides read TGTGCCAGCAGCGTAGCTCTAGCGGGACTAGTTGAGCAGTTCTTC. Its translation is CASSVALAGLVEQFF.

V gene TRBV2 combines with J gene TRBJ1-2, with D maybe TRBD1 (5 bases). Germline loops: CDR1 SNHLY, CDR2 FYNNEI. With 6 bases removed from V and 2 bases from J, the gap between germline ends came to 16 bases. This CDR3 region has 15 residues. The CDR3 DNA reads TGTGCCAGCAGGCCCGCAGGGAACCGAAACTATGGCTACACCTTC. Residues: CASRPAGNRNYGYTF.

The CDR3 DNA reads TGTGCCAGCAGCTTACTCGCTACAACTAATGAAAAACTGTTTTTT. This codes for CASSLLATTNEKLFF. The chain employs TRBV7-9 and TRBJ1-4; no clear D gene. Per germline, CDR1 SEHNR and CDR2 FQNEAQ (reference sequence). V shed 2 bases and J shed 0 bases, with 7 bases lying between them. The CDR3 consists of 15 residues. The variable domain in full, completed from reference TRBV7-9 and TRBJ1-4, reads DTGVSQNPRHKITKRGQNVTFRCDPISEHNRLYWYRQTLGQGPEFLTYFQNEAQLEKSRLLSDRFSAERPKGSFSTLEIQRTEQGDSAMYLCASSLLATTNEKLFFGSGTQLSVL.

This sequence joins TRBV5-4 and TRBJ2-1; D may be TRBD1 (5 bases). The CDR3 has 15 residues. Between the trimmed V and J ends, which lost 0 bases and 3 bases, there was a span of 10 bases. Per germline, CDR1 SGHNT and CDR2 YYREEE (reference sequence). CDR3 loop: CASSLGQGIYNEQFF. The CDR3 coding sequence is TGTGCCAGCAGCTTGGGGCAGGGAATCTACAATGAGCAGTTCTTC.

The rearrangement links TRBV2 to TRBJ2-6; 9 nucleotides agree with TRBD1. V was clipped by 6 bases and J by 2 bases; unmatched bases: 8. The CDR3 consists of 17 residues. The germline gives CDR1 SNHLY, CDR2 FYNNEI. The DNA for the CDR3 is TGTGCCAGCAGCACATCACAGGGGGCTGCTGGGGCCAACGTCCTGACTTTC. It yields the protein CASSTSQGAAGANVLTF.

The chain employs TRBV9 and TRBJ2-7; D is perhaps TRBD1 (6 bases). With 4 bases removed from V and 5 bases from J, the gap between germline ends came to 19 bases. CDR1 and CDR2 from the germline V gene are SGDLS and YYNGEE. There are 15 residues in the CDR3. This CDR3 is CASSPSGVRGNEQYF. The CDR3 DNA sequence: TGTGCCAGCAGCCCCTCCGGGGTTAGGGGGAACGAGCAGTACTTC.

The gene calls are TRBV9 and TRBJ2-1; D is possibly TRBD1 (6 bases). The CDR3 spans 15 residues. V dropped 0 bases and J dropped 0 bases, with 7 bases sitting between them. Germline assignment: CDR1 SGDLS and CDR2 YYNGEE. The CDR3, as DNA: TGTGCCAGCAGCGTAGGAGGGGGCTCCTACAATGAGCAGTTCTTC. This sequence encodes CASSVGGGSYNEQFF.

The rearrangement links TRBV27 to TRBJ2-3; 14 bases are shared with TRBD2. The germline V gene has CDR1 MNHEY and CDR2 SMNVEV (reference sequence). V gave up 4 bases and J gave up 2 bases; unmatched junction bases: 14. The CDR3 contains 20 residues. The DNA for the CDR3 is TGTGCCAGCAGTTCTCCCCGACTAGCGGGAGGGGGAGGTTACACAGATACGCAGTATTTT. Encoded protein: CASSSPRLAGGGGYTDTQYF.

This chain uses TRBV4-2 with TRBJ1-2, with 8 nucleotides matching TRBD1. Looked up from germline, CDR1 is LGHNA and CDR2 is YNFKEQ. V was clipped by 3 bases and J by 7 bases; unmatched bases: 7. CDR3 size: 14 residues. The CDR3 nucleotides are TGTGCCAGCAGCCAGGATACAGGGGGGGGTGGCTACACCTTC. Protein: CASSQDTGGGGYTF.

The gene calls are TRBV27 and TRBJ1-3; D not resolved. The length of the CDR3 is 15 residues. V lost 0 bases and J 0 bases, leaving 6 bases between the germline ends. CDR1 is MNHEY and CDR2 is SMNVEV in the germline V gene (reference sequence). CDR3 amino acids: CASSLSRSSGNTIYF. DNA for the CDR3: TGTGCCAGCAGTTTATCGAGGAGCTCTGGAAACACCATATATTTT.

This clone was observed a handful of times. The genes are TRBV30 and TRBJ2-2; D is unresolved. Trimming stripped 3 bases from V and 2 bases from J, with 4 bases between. CDR1 and CDR2 from the germline V gene are GTSNPN and SVGIG (reference sequence). CDR3 length: 12 amino acids. CDR3 amino acids: CAWSFNTGELFF. CDR3 bases: TGTGCCTGGAGCTTTAACACCGGGGAGCTGTTTTTT.

The chain is built from TRBV18 and TRBJ1-5; a weak D match, TRBD1 (6 bases). V was shortened by 2 bases and J by 2 bases, with 10 bases between the two germline ends. Per the germline V gene, CDR1 is KGHSH and CDR2 is LQKENI. The CDR3 is made up of 15 amino acids. The CDR3 DNA sequence: TGTGCCAGCTCACCAATGTCAGGGGGCAATCAGCCCCAGCATTTT. It specifies CASSPMSGGNQPQHF. The whole variable domain, filled in from reference TRBV18 and TRBJ1-5, reads NAGVMQNPRHLVRRRGQEARLRCSPMKGHSHVYWYRQLPEEGLKFMVYLQKENIIDESGMPKERFSAEFPKEGPSILRIQQVVRGDSAAYFCASSPMSGGNQPQHFGDGTRLSIL.